The 9 T cell receptor beta chains below come from one sample, sequenced in a study of T cells after yellow fever vaccination. TCRdb analysed the 5' RACE reads with MiXCR anew, one entry per CDR3 protein. The sample lists about 96,000 distinct CDR3 sequences; 8% to 10% were seen once. The source material was CD8+ T cells not binding an NS4B(214-222) dextramer, sorted from PBMCs, sampled roughly 15 days after the first yellow fever vaccination. The receptors were gathered from a man aged 18-30 years who received the YFV17D yellow fever vaccine.

The V gene is TRBV28, the J gene TRBJ2-5; 7 bases match TRBD1. Germline V gives CDR1 MDHEN, CDR2 SYDVKM. Trimming took 5 bases from V and 0 from J; bases not matched to a gene: 15. The CDR3 extends over 18 amino acids. CDR3 sequence (DNA): TGTGCCAGCAGTCCCGTTATAGGAGGACAGGACGACCAAGAGACCCAGTACTTC. Protein sequence: CASSPVIGGQDDQETQYF. Drawing the rest from reference TRBV28 and TRBJ2-5, the complete variable domain is DVKVTQSSRYLVKRTGEKVFLECVQDMDHENMFWYRQDPGLGLRLIYFSYDVKMKEKGDIPEGYSVSREKKERFSLILESASTNQTSMYLCASSPVIGGQDDQETQYFGPGTRLLVL.

Ten or more counts support this clonotype. This rearrangement joins TRBV4-1 to TRBJ1-2; D gene ambiguous. V lost 0 bases and J lost 5, with 7 bases in between. The germline V gene encodes CDR1 MGHRA and CDR2 YSYEKL. The CDR3 consists of 13 residues. CDR3 sequence reads: CASSQDLGYGYTF. In DNA, the CDR3 is TGCGCCAGCAGCCAAGATCTCGGTTATGGCTACACCTTC.

This clonotype was observed many times. The chain recombines TRBV12-3 or TRBV12-4 with TRBJ2-7; 7 bases align to TRBD1. The V and J ends lost 2 bases and 2 bases, in that order; junction bases with no gene match: 3. The CDR3 has 14 amino acids. CDR3 DNA: TGTGCCAGCAGTTTAACAGGGGCCGCCTACGAGCAGTACTTC. Protein: CASSLTGAAYEQYF.

This clonotype was counted between two and nine times. V gene TRBV6-5 combines with J gene TRBJ1-1; 7 positions match TRBD1. The CDR3 extends over 16 amino acids. Trimming cost V 2 bases and J 4 bases; bases outside gene matches: 10. Germline V gene sequence: CDR1 MNHEY, CDR2 SVGAGI. CDR3 loop: CASSYTAGGWSTEAFF. The CDR3, as DNA: TGTGCCAGCAGTTACACGGCAGGGGGATGGAGCACTGAAGCTTTCTTT.

The genes are TRBV19 and TRBJ2-2; TRBD1 might be the D (6 bases). The germline gives CDR1 LNHDA, CDR2 SQIVND (reference sequence). The CDR3 sequence is 14 residues long. The germline V and J ends were trimmed by 5 bases and 6 bases, with 13 bases remaining between them. CDR3 nucleotides: TGTGCCAGTAGTGTTACAGGGTTGGCCGGGGAGCTGTTTTTT. Its protein is CASSVTGLAGELFF.

In regard to this clonotype: A read error may account for a junction end that differs from germline. The CDR3 is CASRGGLYNSHLHF. CDR3 coding DNA: TGCGCCAGTCGGGGGGGTCTCTATAATTCACACCTCCACTTT. The chain joins TRBV4-1 to TRBJ1-6, with a tentative D call TRBD1 (5 bases). The CDR3 has 14 amino acids. The V gene's germline CDR1 is MGHRA and CDR2 YSYEKL.

This clonotype was picked up many times. The chain is built from TRBV4-1 and TRBJ2-1, with 13 bases identical to TRBD2. Germline-derived CDR1 and CDR2 are MGHRA and YSYEKL. The CDR3 consists of 15 residues. Trimming took 3 bases from V and 6 from J; bases not matched to a gene: 2. CDR3 amino acids: CASSQTSGGFNEQFF. Written as DNA, the CDR3 is TGCGCCAGCAGCCAGACTAGCGGGGGGTTCAATGAGCAGTTCTTC.

This clonotype was recorded once. The genes are TRBV10-2 and TRBJ2-7; no reliable D call. Germline CDR1 is WSHSY and CDR2 is SAAADI. The CDR3 runs to 13 residues. Trimming cost V 6 bases and J 3 bases, with 12 bases left between them. The CDR3 DNA follows: TGCGCCAGCAGGATAGGAACGGACTACGAGCAGTACTTC. This codes for CASRIGTDYEQYF.

The chain employs TRBV4-3 and TRBJ2-1, with D possibly being TRBD1 (5 bases). V was clipped by 4 bases and J by 0 bases, with 13 bases between them. The CDR3 length is 16 residues. CDR1 is LGHNA, CDR2 YSLEER, per germline. The CDR3 DNA follows: TGCGCCAGCAGCCCCCGCCAGGGCATCTCCTACAATGAGCAGTTCTTC. It codes for CASSPRQGISYNEQFF.